Listed here is a single T cell receptor beta chain. No antigen is known for it. These data belong to a study of siplizumab effects on memory and regulatory T cells. Study-wide results and limits: There appeared to be greater diversity in naive T cells than in memory cells, and naive T cells seemed major contributors to the alloresponse.

Sequencing of unstimulated naive, memory, effector memory and TEMRA subsets was performed in a few donor pairs. Clones were sequenced by immunoSEQ multiplex PCR, and TCRdb holds only the in-frame ones, with some missing. The sample has over 55,000 clones, roughly 83% seen once; the top ten hold roughly 3.8%. Specimen: memory CD4+ T cells sorted from blood. This TCR was sampled from a human donor in good health.

In nucleotides, the CDR3 is TGCGCCAGCAGTCACCCGGACAGGCTTCTTAATTCACCCCTCCACTTT. It translates to CASSHPDRLLNSPLHF. The chain uses TRBV23-1 and TRBJ1-6, with TRBD1 identical over 7 bases. TRBV23-1 belongs to the ORF category, with a function that is uncertain. After removal of 3 bases from V and 6 bases from J, the junction contained 8 bases not matched to a gene. The CDR3 runs 16 residues.